The 12 T cell receptor beta chains presented below share a single source sample, sequenced in a study of control samples from healthy donors and cancer patients. Generated by immunoSEQ multiplex PCR, the TCRdb table keeps only in-frame clones and is missing some. The repertoire holds about 170,000 clones, with around 93% as singletons. Sample: blood. The source of these receptors is a woman aged 60-75 years in good health.

This clone was found a few times. The chain is built from TRBV5-4 and TRBJ1-2; 8 bases map to TRBD1. Per germline, CDR1 SGHNT and CDR2 YYREEE (reference sequence). V dropped 0 bases and J dropped 8; count of bases not matched to a gene: 6. This CDR3 spans 14 amino acids. The CDR3 DNA reads TGTGCCAGCAGCTTGGAGGCAGGGGGCCGAGGCTACACCTTC. This codes for CASSLEAGGRGYTF.

The chain joins TRBV5-1 to TRBJ2-2, with 7 bases that match TRBD2. Trimming took 0 bases from V and 7 from J; bases not matched to a gene: 6. The CDR3 has 15 residues. Germline CDR1 SGHRS, CDR2 YFSETQ. The CDR3 region has the DNA TGCGCCAGCAGCTTGGATGGGGGGGACTACGGGGAGCTGTTTTTT. Translation: CASSLDGGDYGELFF.

The gene calls are TRBV4-3 and TRBJ2-1; D uncertain. V lost 0 bases, J lost 6 bases, and 15 bases lay in between. The CDR3 extends over 16 amino acids. The germline CDR1 and CDR2 sequences are LGHNA and YSLEER. In nucleotides, the CDR3 is TGCGCCAGCAGCCAAGAGATGGGCCATAGAAGCAATGAGCAGTTCTTC. This gives the protein CASSQEMGHRSNEQFF.

Comment on this clone: Other nucleotide sequences in the sample specify the same CDR3. The genes are TRBV6-2 or TRBV6-3 and TRBJ1-2; D not resolved. Germline V gene lookup returns CDR1 MNHEY and CDR2 SVGEGT. V was pared by 1 base and J by 0 bases, with 6 bases between. This CDR3 contains 14 residues. The CDR3 sequence: CASSYLSANYGYTF. The CDR3 nucleotides read TGTGCCAGCAGTTACTTGTCAGCTAACTATGGCTACACCTTC.

This clone was detected once. The rearrangement joins TRBV11-2 to TRBJ2-6, with D hard to call. With 0 bases removed from V and 2 bases from J, the gap between germline ends came to 5 bases. Germline CDR1 reads SGHAT; CDR2 reads FQNNGV. The CDR3 sequence is 15 residues long. CDR3 coding DNA: TGTGCCAGCAGCTTAGATGGGACTGGGGCCAACGTCCTGACTTTC. The encoded protein is CASSLDGTGANVLTF.

The chain carries TRBV4-3 and TRBJ1-6, with 8 bases lining up with TRBD1. After removal of 0 bases from V and 0 bases from J, the junction contained 4 bases not matched to a gene. This CDR3 contains 18 residues. Germline V gene data show CDR1 as LGHNA and CDR2 as YSLEER. The CDR3 spells CASSQDGDRRSYNSPLHF. The CDR3 nucleotides are TGCGCCAGCAGCCAAGATGGGGACAGGCGCTCCTATAATTCACCCCTCCACTTT.

The gene calls are TRBV6-5 and TRBJ1-4; the D gene is possibly TRBD1 (5 bases). This CDR3 comprises 15 residues. V was clipped by 6 bases and J by 7 bases, with 18 bases between them. Germline CDR1 and CDR2: MNHEY and SVGAGI. The CDR3 nucleotides are TGTGCCAGCAGGCGGGGTGGGGGAGGTATTGAAAAACTGTTTTTT. This translates into CASRRGGGGIEKLFF.

V and J are TRBV5-1 and TRBJ1-1; D remains ambiguous. The CDR3 length is 18 residues. The germline V gene has CDR1 SGHRS and CDR2 YFSETQ. The germline V and J ends were trimmed by 3 bases and 4 bases, with 25 bases remaining between them. The CDR3 nucleotides are TGCGCCAGCAGCTCTAGTTTAGGAGGAGAATACCGGGGCACTGAAGCTTTCTTT. Its protein product is CASSSSLGGEYRGTEAFF. Full variable domain (remainder filled in from reference TRBV5-1 and TRBJ1-1): KAGVTQTPRYLIKTRGQQVTLSCSPISGHRSVSWYQQTPGQGLQFLFEYFSETQRNKGNFPGRFSGRQFSNSRSEMNVSTLELGDSALYLCASSSSLGGEYRGTEAFFGQGTRLTVV.

The chain links TRBV7-2 to TRBJ2-2; 9 nucleotides agree with TRBD2. CDR1 and CDR2 from the germline V gene are SGHTA and FQGNSA. The J segment lost 2 bases and the V segment lost 5 bases, leaving 6 bases of the junction unmatched. This CDR3 has 16 residues. The CDR3: CASSKRRGGNTGELFF. As DNA, the CDR3 is TGTGCCAGCAGCAAACGGCGGGGGGGCAACACCGGGGAGCTGTTTTTT.

This chain connects TRBV7-9 to TRBJ2-1; the match to TRBD1 covers 10 bases. CDR3 length: 16 amino acids. Germline V CDR1 and CDR2: SEHNR, FQNEAQ (reference sequence). V trimming: 1 base; J trimming: 7 bases; junction bases outside the gene matches: 7. The CDR3 DNA follows: TGTGCCAGCAGCTTAGGACAGGGGGCTAAGGTTAATGAGCAGTTCTTC. Translated, it gives CASSLGQGAKVNEQFF.

V usage is TRBV18 and J usage is TRBJ1-5; 11 positions match TRBD1. Trimming removed 0 bases from V and 6 bases from J; junction bases left unmatched: 7. Germline V gives CDR1 KGHSH, CDR2 LQKENI. The CDR3 spans 17 residues. This CDR3 reads CASSPPTGQGGGQPQHF. CDR3 nucleotides: TGTGCCAGCTCACCACCGACGGGACAGGGGGGTGGTCAGCCCCAGCATTTT.

V gene TRBV30 combines with J gene TRBJ1-1, with TRBD1 as a possible D gene (6 bases). Germline assignment: CDR1 GTSNPN and CDR2 SVGIG (reference sequence). The length of the CDR3 is 13 residues. Trimming removed 0 bases from V and 3 bases from J, with 8 bases in between. Here the CDR3 reads CAWSVRGDTEAFF. CDR3 nucleotides: TGTGCCTGGAGTGTAAGGGGGGACACTGAAGCTTTCTTT. The whole variable domain, remainder taken from reference TRBV30 and TRBJ1-1, is SQTIHQWPATLVQPVGSPLSLECTVEGTSNPNLYWYRQAAGRGLQLLFYSVGIGQISSEVPQNLSASRPQDRQFILSSKKLLLSDSGFYLCAWSVRGDTEAFFGQGTRLTVV.